This T cell receptor beta chain was recorded in a study of cytomegalovirus exposure and HLA in healthy donors. Profiling relied on immunoSEQ multiplex PCR, and the TCRdb table lists in-frame clones only, not all of them. The sample lists 180,000 or so clones, roughly 82% seen once, with under 15% in the top ten. The donors were part of the validation cohort, which consisted of about 120 subjects and was separate from the first cohort of several hundred subjects. This CDR3 spans 14 amino acids. Trimming at V came to 10 bases and at J to 6 bases, leaving 12 bases not matched to a gene. Germline V gene data show CDR1 as MNHNS and CDR2 as SASEGT. The sample holds one count of this clone. What it recognizes is unknown. Study observations and caveats: The classifier reportedly diagnosed cytomegalovirus status with high specificity and sensitivity. There were about 160 TCR beta chains listed as cytomegalovirus-associated.

This clonotype originated in a woman aged 25 to 39 in good health and CMV-seropositive. The chain couples TRBV6-1 to TRBJ2-1, with 7 nucleotides matching TRBD2. The sample comprised PBMCs. CDR3 DNA sequence: TGTGCCACCCTTCGGGGGGTTCGGGGCAATGAGCAGTTCTTC. It is translated as CATLRGVRGNEQFF.